The following is a T cell receptor beta chain sequence with its context. Sequenced by immunoSEQ multiplex PCR; TCRdb stores in-frame clones only, minus some. Here the sample spans approximately 70,000 clones, approximately 92% being singletons. The sample is drawn from a study of T cell changes during pregnancy in multiple sclerosis. Germline values: CDR1 MNHNY, CDR2 SVGAGI (reference sequence). Trimming removed 0 bases at V and 7 bases at J, with 10 bases between. CDR3 length: 14 residues. The sample here was peripheral blood, taken in the first trimester of pregnancy. This sequence originates from a female donor with multiple sclerosis, enrolled in a pregnancy study. The rearrangement joins TRBV6-6 to TRBJ1-3, with D possibly TRBD1 on 6 matching bases. For the CDR3, the DNA is TGTGCCAGCAGTTACTCGGAGGGGGGGAACACCATATATTTT. It specifies CASSYSEGGNTIYF.